This TCR beta chain was captured by sequencing in a study of blood T cell repertoires in COVID-19. In the study overall: Spain, Italy and the United States supplied samples that represented acute and convalescent COVID-19.

The CDR3 has 20 residues. Germline V lookup: CDR1 SGHRS, CDR2 YFSETQ. The J segment lost 0 bases and the V segment lost 2 bases, leaving 15 bases of the junction unmatched. Authors' processing steps: From reference gene primer amplification, estimates of nucleated cell counts were derived. The assay was immunoSEQ multiplex PCR, and TCRdb's table has in-frame clones only and misses some. V and J calls and clone size follow that table, whereas D and trimming were derived from the DNA. The repertoire holds fewer than 300,000 clones, with about four fifths as singletons. Sequenced: peripheral blood. The clonotype was recovered from a woman between 50 and 59 years old who had recovered from COVID-19. J is TRBJ1-2 and V is TRBV5-1; 11 nucleotides line up with TRBD1. This CDR3 is CASSLRPRTGGIPANYGYTF. The CDR3 bases are TGCGCCAGCAGCTTAAGGCCCCGGACAGGGGGCATTCCGGCTAACTATGGCTACACCTTC.